The sequence of this TCR beta chain was determined in a study of OX40 agonist ivuxolimab in advanced cancers. Study observations and caveats: Expanded clones belonging to CD8+ T cells outnumbered, on average, those of CD4+.

About this clone itself: Its antigen is unidentified.

Autoimmune disease history or systemic immunosuppression was exclusionary. V lost 2 bases and J 3 bases, leaving 7 bases between the germline ends. The CDR3 has 13 residues. Germline assignment: CDR1 MNHEY and CDR2 SMNVEV (reference sequence). TCRdb keeps only in-frame clones here, not all; method: immunoSEQ multiplex PCR. The sample has about 40,000 clones, 70% to 90% seen once. The V gene is TRBV27, the J gene TRBJ2-5; no definite D call. Sequencing used CD4+ or CD8+ T cells sorted from blood, obtained in a trial of the OX40 agonist ivuxolimab. This sequence originates from an adult with an advanced solid tumor such as melanoma, head and neck, liver or kidney cancer. CDR3 loop: CASSLRTEETQYF. In nucleotides, the CDR3 is TGTGCCAGCAGTTTAAGGACCGAAGAGACCCAGTACTTC.